This T cell receptor beta chain was recovered during a study of cytomegalovirus exposure and HLA in healthy donors. General study points: In vitro experiments confirmed that a few CMV-associated chains were specific for CMV antigens.

Use of 60 Vbeta and 13 Jbeta primers characterized the PCR. Assay used: immunoSEQ multiplex PCR; TCRdb lists only in-frame clones, some missing. Of 200,000 or so clones in the sample, around 85% were seen once. A word on this clone: Its matching antigen is unknown.

At sampling all donors were nominally healthy, likely with unrecorded immune exposures. The CDR3 loop spans 15 amino acids. Per germline, CDR1 MGHDK and CDR2 SYGVNS. V was shortened by 0 bases and J by 0 bases, with 7 bases between the two germline ends. The receptor comes from a man between 50 and 59 years old in good health and CMV-seronegative. Sequenced material: PBMCs. The rearrangement uses TRBV25-1 and TRBJ2-3; no definite D call. CDR3 bases: TGTGCCAGCAGTGAATATGTAGCTAGCACAGATACGCAGTATTTT. Translation: CASSEYVASTDTQYF.